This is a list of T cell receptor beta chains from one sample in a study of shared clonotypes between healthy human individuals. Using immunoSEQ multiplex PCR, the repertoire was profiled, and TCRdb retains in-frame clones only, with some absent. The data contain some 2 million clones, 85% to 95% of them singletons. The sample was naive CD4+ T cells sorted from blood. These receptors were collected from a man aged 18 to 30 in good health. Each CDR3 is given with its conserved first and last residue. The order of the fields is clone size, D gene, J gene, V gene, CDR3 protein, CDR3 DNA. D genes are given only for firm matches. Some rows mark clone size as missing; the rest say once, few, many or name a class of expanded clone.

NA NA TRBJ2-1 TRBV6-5 CASGLSGLGTREQFF TGTGCCAGCGGCCTCTCTGGCCTCGGCACACGTGAGCAGTTCTTC
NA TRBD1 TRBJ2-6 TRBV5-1 CASSSTGTGLSGANVLTF TGCGCCAGCAGCTCGACCGGGACAGGCCTCTCTGGGGCCAACGTCCTGACTTTC
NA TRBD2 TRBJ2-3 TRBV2 CASRLSSGSASGDTQYF TGTGCCAGCAGACTCTCCAGCGGGAGCGCCTCTGGTGATACGCAGTATTTT
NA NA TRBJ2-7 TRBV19 CASSKKGSYEQYF TGTGCCAGTAGTAAAAAGGGCAGCTACGAGCAGTACTTC
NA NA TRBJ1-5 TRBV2 CASGDRINQPQHF TGTGCCAGCGGGGACCGAATAAATCAGCCCCAGCATTTT
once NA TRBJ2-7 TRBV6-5 CASSLREASYEQYF TGTGCCAGCAGTCTGAGAGAGGCCTCCTACGAGCAGTACTTC
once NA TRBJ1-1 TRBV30 CAWSVAGSNTEAFF TGTGCCTGGAGTGTAGCAGGGTCGAACACTGAAGCTTTCTTT
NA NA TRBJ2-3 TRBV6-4 CASSDSGGTTQYF TGTGCCAGCAGTGACTCTGGGGGAACTACGCAGTATTTT
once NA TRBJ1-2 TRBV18 CASSHAPVPSGGYTF TGTGCCAGCTCACATGCTCCTGTCCCCTCGGGTGGCTACACCTTC
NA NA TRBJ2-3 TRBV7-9 CASSLDLGSWDTQYF TGTGCCAGCAGCTTAGATCTGGGTTCGTGGGATACGCAGTATTTT
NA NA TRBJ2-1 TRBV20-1 CSAIGNEQFF TGCAGTGCTATAGGCAATGAGCAGTTCTTC
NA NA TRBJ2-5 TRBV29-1 CSVVAVQETQYF TGCAGCGTTGTAGCGGTCCAAGAGACCCAGTACTTC
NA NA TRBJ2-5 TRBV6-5 CASSYFGAGGETQYF TGTGCCAGCAGTTACTTCGGGGCTGGGGGAGAGACCCAGTACTTC
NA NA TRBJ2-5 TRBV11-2 CASSLGFPDSQETQYF TGTGCCAGCAGCTTAGGATTCCCCGACAGCCAAGAGACCCAGTACTTC
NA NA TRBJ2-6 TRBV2 CASSEGTAGANVLTF TGTGCCAGCAGTGAAGGGACAGCTGGGGCCAACGTCCTGACTTTC
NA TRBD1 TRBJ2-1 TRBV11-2 CASSLGQATIEQFF TGTGCCAGCAGCTTGGGACAGGCTACAATTGAGCAGTTCTTC
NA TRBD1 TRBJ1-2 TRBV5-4 CASSIGTGFDGYTF TGTGCCAGCAGCATCGGGACAGGGTTCGATGGCTACACCTTC
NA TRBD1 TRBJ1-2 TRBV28 CASSIGTAYGYTF TGTGCCAGCAGTATCGGGACAGCCTATGGCTACACCTTC
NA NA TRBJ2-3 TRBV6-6 CASSYRYFTDTQYF TGTGCCAGCAGTTACCGATACTTCACAGATACGCAGTATTTT
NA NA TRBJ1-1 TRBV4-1 CASSPRDLLTEAFF TGCGCCAGCAGCCCCCGGGATCTACTCACTGAAGCTTTCTTT
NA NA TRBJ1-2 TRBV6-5 CASSPGTDRFGYTF TGTGCCAGCTCCCCGGGGACGGATAGATTTGGCTACACCTTC
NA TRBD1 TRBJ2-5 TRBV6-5 CASSRGTEETQYF TGTGCCAGCAGTAGGGGGACAGAGGAGACCCAGTACTTC
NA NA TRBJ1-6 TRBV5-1 CASNVGGRVGNSPLHF TGCGCCAGCAACGTCGGGGGTCGAGTAGGCAATTCACCCCTCCACTTT
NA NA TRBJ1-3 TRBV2 CASRILLPRQDSGNTIYF TGTGCCAGCAGGATCCTCCTACCCCGACAGGACTCTGGAAACACCATATATTTT
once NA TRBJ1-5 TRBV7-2 CASSRGAGDQPQHF TGTGCCAGCAGCCGGGGGGCAGGCGATCAGCCCCAGCATTTT
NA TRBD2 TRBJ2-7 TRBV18 CASSNAGVPYEQYF TGTGCCAGCTCAAATGCGGGGGTCCCCTACGAGCAGTACTTC
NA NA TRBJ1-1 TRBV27 CASSPHMDTEAFF TGTGCCAGCAGCCCCCATATGGACACTGAAGCTTTCTTT